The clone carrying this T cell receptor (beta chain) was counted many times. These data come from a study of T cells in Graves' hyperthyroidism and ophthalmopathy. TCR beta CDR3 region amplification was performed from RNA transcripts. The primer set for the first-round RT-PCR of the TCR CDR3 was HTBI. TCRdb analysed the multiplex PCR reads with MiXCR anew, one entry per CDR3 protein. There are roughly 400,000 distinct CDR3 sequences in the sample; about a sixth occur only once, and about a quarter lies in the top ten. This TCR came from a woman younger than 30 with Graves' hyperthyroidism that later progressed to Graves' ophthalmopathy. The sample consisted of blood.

The CDR3 region is CASSLVTNTGELFF. CDR3 DNA sequence: TGTGCCAGCAGCTTGGTGACGAACACCGGGGAGCTGTTTTTT. V is TRBV3-1 and J is TRBJ2-2; D not certain. Trimming removed 5 bases at V and 0 bases at J, with 7 bases between. The CDR3 totals 14 residues. CDR1 is LGHDT, CDR2 YNNKEL, per germline (reference sequence).